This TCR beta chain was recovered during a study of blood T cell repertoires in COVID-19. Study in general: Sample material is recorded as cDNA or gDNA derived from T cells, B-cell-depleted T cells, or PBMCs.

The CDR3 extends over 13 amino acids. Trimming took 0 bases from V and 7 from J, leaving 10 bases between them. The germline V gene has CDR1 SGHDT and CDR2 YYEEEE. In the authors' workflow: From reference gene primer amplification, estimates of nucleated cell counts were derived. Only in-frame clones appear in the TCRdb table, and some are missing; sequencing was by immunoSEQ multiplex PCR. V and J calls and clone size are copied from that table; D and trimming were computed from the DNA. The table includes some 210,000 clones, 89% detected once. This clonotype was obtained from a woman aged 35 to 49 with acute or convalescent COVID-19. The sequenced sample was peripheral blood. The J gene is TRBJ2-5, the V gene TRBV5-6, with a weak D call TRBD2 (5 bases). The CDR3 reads CASSLAVRGTQYF. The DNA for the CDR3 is TGTGCCAGCAGCTTGGCCGTCCGGGGGACCCAGTACTTC.